Following are 4 T cell receptor beta chains from one sample sequenced in a study. MiXCR was run by TCRdb on the RT-PCR reads, yielding one entry per CDR3 protein. The sample lists about 680,000 distinct CDR3 sequences, 14% seen once, with roughly 4% in the top ten. The sample was memory CD4+ T cells from blood. These receptors were obtained from a female donor in good health, serving as a healthy control.

The chain has TRBV20-1 and TRBJ2-7, with 12 bases matching TRBD2. CDR1 is DFQATT and CDR2 is SNEGSKA in the germline V gene (reference sequence). The CDR3 contains 16 residues. The J segment lost 6 bases and the V segment lost 5 bases, leaving 14 bases of the junction unmatched. This CDR3 is CSAVIGLAGRASEQYF. In DNA form, the CDR3 reads TGCAGTGCTGTGATCGGACTAGCGGGAAGAGCCTCCGAGCAGTACTTC.

This clonotype was seen a few times. The chain combines TRBV5-1 with TRBJ1-1; D uncertain. This CDR3 is built from 13 residues. V shed 4 bases and J shed 4 bases, with 11 bases lying between them. CDR1 SGHRS and CDR2 YFSETQ come from the germline V gene. The chain's CDR3 is CASSTPGSTEAFF. The CDR3 DNA reads as TGCGCCAGCAGCACCCCAGGTTCCACTGAAGCTTTCTTT. The full variable domain, in which reference TRBV5-1 and TRBJ1-1 provide the parts outside the CDR3, is KAGVTQTPRYLIKTRGQQVTLSCSPISGHRSVSWYQQTPGQGLQFLFEYFSETQRNKGNFPGRFSGRQFSNSRSEMNVSTLELGDSALYLCASSTPGSTEAFFGQGTRLTVV.

The chain carries TRBV5-6 and TRBJ2-1; no clear D gene. Germline CDR1 SGHDT, CDR2 YYEEEE. V lost 4 bases and J 7 bases, leaving 9 bases between the germline ends. The CDR3 has 12 residues. The CDR3: CASSRQDNEQFF. The CDR3 region has the DNA TGTGCCAGCAGCCGACAAGATAATGAGCAGTTCTTC.

This clonotype was observed a few times. This sequence joins TRBV3-1 and TRBJ2-7, with D uncertain. The CDR3 loop spans 9 amino acids. Germline V gene sequence: CDR1 LGHDT, CDR2 YNNKEL (reference sequence). The CDR3 bases are TGTGCCAGCAGCCAAGATTCCCCAGTC. Its translation is CASSQDSPV.